The 30 T cell receptor beta chains below come from one sample, sequenced in a study of T cell changes during pregnancy in multiple sclerosis. Assay used: immunoSEQ multiplex PCR; TCRdb lists only in-frame clones, some missing. The sample has 80,000 or so clones, roughly nine tenths seen once. The sequencing used peripheral blood, collected before pregnancy. The receptors come from a female donor with multiple sclerosis, enrolled in a pregnancy study.

The chain couples TRBV25-1 to TRBJ2-2; maybe TRBD1 (6 bases). CDR1 is MGHDK and CDR2 is SYGVNS in the germline V gene. The CDR3 is 15 residues long. V dropped 6 bases and J dropped 2 bases, with 13 bases sitting between them. The CDR3 DNA is TGTGCCAGCAGAGCTTTACAGGGAAACACCGGGGAGCTGTTTTTT. This codes for CASRALQGNTGELFF.

The chain has TRBV19 and TRBJ1-6, with 7 bases identical to TRBD1. J was trimmed by 4 bases and V by 5 bases; bases with no gene match: 5. The CDR3 extends over 15 amino acids. Germline assignment: CDR1 LNHDA and CDR2 SQIVND (reference sequence). The DNA of the CDR3 is TGTGCCAGTAGTCAGGGGGTCTATTATAATTCACCCCTCCACTTT. This sequence encodes CASSQGVYYNSPLHF.

This sequence joins TRBV10-3 and TRBJ2-7; a possible D gene is TRBD2 (5 bases). This CDR3 comprises 13 residues. Looked up from germline, CDR1 is ENHRY and CDR2 is SYGVKD. V lost 3 bases to trimming and J lost 6 bases, with 12 bases between them. Here the CDR3 DNA reads TGTGCCATCAGTGACGGACTGAACCTCGAGCAGTACTTC. This codes for CAISDGLNLEQYF.

This chain joins TRBV4-1 and TRBJ2-1; the match to TRBD2 covers 10 bases. CDR3 length: 15 amino acids. V was clipped by 2 bases and J by 3 bases; unmatched bases: 1. CDR1 and CDR2 (germline): MGHRA, YSYEKL. The CDR3 loop reads CASSQSGGVYNEQFF. Written as DNA, the CDR3 is TGCGCCAGCAGCCAAAGCGGGGGGGTCTACAATGAGCAGTTCTTC.

The chain couples TRBV9 to TRBJ2-5; D is perhaps TRBD1 (5 bases). The CDR3 is 14 amino acids. Germline values: CDR1 SGDLS, CDR2 YYNGEE. Trimming removed 7 bases from V and 3 bases from J, with 16 bases in between. The CDR3 sequence: CASSWQGGEETQYF. The CDR3 region has the DNA TGTGCCAGCTCCTGGCAGGGTGGGGAAGAGACCCAGTACTTC.

V and J are TRBV13 and TRBJ2-5, with 12 nucleotides matching TRBD2. The CDR3 has 16 amino acids. Germline V gene data show CDR1 as PRHDT and CDR2 as FYEKMQ (reference sequence). The V and J ends lost 5 bases and 5 bases, in that order; junction bases with no gene match: 9. DNA of the CDR3: TGTGCCAGCAGCGTAACTAGCGGGGGGCATTGGGAGACCCAGTACTTC. Residues: CASSVTSGGHWETQYF.

V and J are TRBV15 and TRBJ2-3; TRBD2 agrees at 9 bases. Germline values: CDR1 LNHNV, CDR2 YYDKDF (reference sequence). Unmatched junction bases numbered 10, after V lost 1 base and J lost 2 bases. This CDR3 spans 18 amino acids. DNA of the CDR3: TGTGCCACCAGCAGAGGGGGTAGCGGGGGCCACTACACAGATACGCAGTATTTT. Residues: CATSRGGSGGHYTDTQYF.

The chain joins TRBV29-1 to TRBJ2-5; D might be TRBD1 (6 bases). The DNA end favors TRBJ2-7, so the J call may be wrong. Germline CDR1 and CDR2: SQVTM and ANQGSEA. The CDR3 covers 12 residues. CDR3 DNA: TGCAGCGTTGAGGCAGGGGATGACGAGCAGTACTTC. Encoded protein: CSVEAGDDEQYF.

The chain joins TRBV13 to TRBJ2-1, with D possibly being TRBD1 (6 bases). Germline assignment: CDR1 PRHDT and CDR2 FYEKMQ (reference sequence). This CDR3 is built from 15 residues. Trimming shortened V by 5 bases and J by 5 bases, and 16 bases separated the two germline ends. The CDR3 here is CASSTGFWGDNEQFF. The CDR3 DNA is TGTGCCAGCAGCACAGGGTTCTGGGGTGACAATGAGCAGTTCTTC.

The chain recombines TRBV4-1 with TRBJ2-1; TRBD2 is a possible D gene (5 bases). Germline V gene sequence: CDR1 MGHRA, CDR2 YSYEKL. The CDR3 extends over 15 amino acids. The V gene lost 1 base and the J gene lost 2 bases, with 9 bases spanning the gap. Written as DNA, the CDR3 is TGCGCCAGCAGCCAAGCCGGGGAGCCCTACAATGAGCAGTTCTTC. The encoded protein is CASSQAGEPYNEQFF.

This clone came up once. The V gene is TRBV6-1, the J gene TRBJ2-7; 8 nucleotides line up with TRBD1. V trimming: 4 bases; J trimming: 6 bases; junction bases outside the gene matches: 11. CDR1 is MNHNS and CDR2 is SASEGT in the germline V gene. CDR3 length: 15 residues. The CDR3 DNA reads as TGTGCCAGCAGTGGAAAGGGGACAGGTCTGGGCGAGCAGTACTTC. As protein: CASSGKGTGLGEQYF.

CDR3 in amino acids: CASSERQPYEQYF. In nucleotides, the CDR3 is TGTGCCAGCAGTGAGAGACAGCCCTACGAGCAGTACTTC. The chain is built from TRBV6-1 and TRBJ2-7; tentatively, D is TRBD1 (5 bases). The germline V gene encodes CDR1 MNHNS and CDR2 SASEGT. The CDR3 length is 13 residues. V was trimmed by 3 bases and J by 2 bases, leaving 8 bases between them.

The chain joins TRBV9 to TRBJ2-7; a weak D match, TRBD2 (5 bases). This CDR3 comprises 15 residues. Germline V gives CDR1 SGDLS, CDR2 YYNGEE. Trimming left V 3 bases short and J 5 bases short, with 18 bases between. The CDR3 region has the DNA TGTGCCAGCAGCGAGACCCTCGGGGTAAATGACGAGCAGTACTTC. This translates into CASSETLGVNDEQYF. Full variable domain (missing parts from reference TRBV9 and TRBJ2-7): DSGVTQTPKHLITATGQRVTLRCSPRSGDLSVYWYQQSLDQGLQFLIQYYNGEERAKGNILERFSAQQFPDLHSELNLSSLELGDSALYFCASSETLGVNDEQYFGPGTRLTVT.

The chain employs TRBV7-8 and TRBJ1-2; a weak D match, TRBD1 (5 bases). This CDR3 comprises 16 residues. Trimming shortened V by 1 base and J by 4 bases, and 16 bases separated the two germline ends. Germline lookup yields CDR1 SGHVS and CDR2 FQNEAQ. This chain's CDR3 is CASSLGRTLRIYGYTF. CDR3 bases: TGTGCCAGCAGCTTAGGAAGGACATTGAGAATCTATGGCTACACCTTC.

This chain joins TRBV5-4 and TRBJ2-5; the D is unclear. The germline V gene encodes CDR1 SGHNT and CDR2 YYREEE (reference sequence). The V end was cut by 4 bases, the J end by 3 bases, with 4 bases between. The CDR3 covers 11 residues. The CDR3 coding sequence is TGTGCCAGCAGCGCGGAAGAGACCCAGTACTTC. This encodes CASSAEETQYF.

The rearrangement links TRBV28 to TRBJ1-2; 8 bases are shared with TRBD1. J gave up 7 bases and V 6 bases, and 7 bases lay outside the gene matches. Per germline, CDR1 MDHEN and CDR2 SYDVKM. There are 13 residues in the CDR3. The CDR3: CASRDQGARGYTF. The CDR3 DNA is TGTGCCAGCAGAGATCAGGGGGCGCGTGGCTACACCTTC.

This clone occurred a few times. The rearrangement joins TRBV19 to TRBJ1-3, with D hard to call. CDR1 and CDR2 (germline): LNHDA, SQIVND (reference sequence). CDR3 length: 14 amino acids. V was clipped by 3 bases and J by 0 bases, with 6 bases between them. CDR3 loop: CASSITSSGNTIYF. The CDR3 DNA follows: TGTGCCAGTAGTATCACGAGCTCTGGAAACACCATATATTTT.

This chain links TRBV7-6 with TRBJ2-2, with 7 bases lining up with TRBD1. The CDR3 totals 17 residues. From germline, CDR1 is SGHVS and CDR2 FNYEAQ. V lost 5 bases, J lost 7 bases, and 16 bases stayed unmatched. CDR3 coding DNA: TGTGCCAGCAGCCCGAGTATGAGTCAGGGGGTATTCGGGGAGCTGTTTTTT. Translating it yields CASSPSMSQGVFGELFF.

The J gene is TRBJ1-5, the V gene TRBV5-6; 7 bases are shared with TRBD1. Germline CDR1 reads SGHDT; CDR2 reads YYEEEE. The CDR3 loop spans 17 amino acids. J gave up 0 bases and V 0 bases, and 6 bases lay outside the gene matches. The CDR3 nucleotides read TGTGCCAGCAGCTTGGCGCAGGGGGGATCTAGCAATCAGCCCCAGCATTTT. Amino acid sequence: CASSLAQGGSSNQPQHF.

The chain employs TRBV29-1 and TRBJ2-7, with D unresolved. The germline V and J ends were trimmed by 3 bases and 4 bases, with 13 bases remaining between them. Looked up from germline, CDR1 is SQVTM and CDR2 is ANQGSEA. CDR3 length: 13 residues. CDR3 in amino acids: CSVDHSPTYEQYF. The DNA of the CDR3 is TGCAGCGTTGATCACAGCCCCACGTACGAGCAGTACTTC.

The CDR3 nucleotides are TGCGCCAGCAGCCCCTCTCGGGCGGGAAGCACAGATACGCAGTATTTT. Its translation: CASSPSRAGSTDTQYF. The chain employs TRBV4-1 and TRBJ2-3; perhaps TRBD2 as D (6 bases). Trimming removed 4 bases from V and 0 bases from J, with 14 bases in between. The CDR3 has 16 residues. Germline values: CDR1 MGHRA, CDR2 YSYEKL.

This clone is a singleton in its sample. The gene calls are TRBV5-1 and TRBJ2-7, with 7 bases fitting TRBD1. This CDR3 is built from 14 residues. Germline trimming cut 0 bases from V and 2 bases from J; bases unmatched to any gene: 2. The germline V gene encodes CDR1 SGHRS and CDR2 YFSETQ. The CDR3 region is CASSLGTGPYEQYF. The CDR3 DNA follows: TGCGCCAGCAGCTTGGGGACAGGACCCTACGAGCAGTACTTC.

This chain connects TRBV6-6 to TRBJ2-7, with TRBD1 matching over 8 bases. The CDR3 length is 16 residues. Losses at the gene ends were 2 bases for V and 2 bases for J; bases not matched to a gene: 8. CDR1 MNHNY and CDR2 SVGAGI come from the germline V gene (reference sequence). The CDR3 here is CASSYHRDRRTYEQYF. CDR3 nucleotide sequence: TGTGCCAGCAGTTACCACCGGGACAGGCGAACCTACGAGCAGTACTTC.

This clone occurred once. V and J are TRBV19 and TRBJ1-2, with 8 bases identical to TRBD1. This CDR3 is 13 amino acids long. From germline, CDR1 is LNHDA and CDR2 SQIVND (reference sequence). After removal of 7 bases from V and 4 bases from J, the junction contained 5 bases not matched to a gene. DNA of the CDR3: TGTGCCAGTACCCCGGACAGGGTCTATGGCTACACCTTC. This encodes CASTPDRVYGYTF.

This clone was counted a few times. The chain links TRBV4-2 to TRBJ1-3; 9 bases match TRBD1. Germline CDR1 reads LGHNA; CDR2 reads YNFKEQ. The CDR3 sequence is 17 residues long. The V segment lost 0 bases and the J segment 1 base; nucleotides outside the gene matches: 4. CDR3 amino acids: CASSQDLGQGSGNTIYF. DNA of the CDR3: TGTGCCAGCAGCCAAGACCTTGGACAGGGGTCTGGAAACACCATATATTTT.

A single count supports this clone. The chain couples TRBV5-4 to TRBJ1-2, with TRBD1 matching over 9 bases. V lost 6 bases and J lost 6; bases outside the gene matches: 12. Germline-derived CDR1 and CDR2 are SGHNT and YYREEE (reference sequence). This CDR3 has 15 residues. The CDR3 DNA reads as TGTGCCAGCACAAACCGGGACAGGGTTGGGAATGGCTACACCTTC. It yields the protein CASTNRDRVGNGYTF.

The rearrangement joins TRBV10-2 to TRBJ1-6; no clear D gene. The length of the CDR3 is 14 residues. The germline V gene encodes CDR1 WSHSY and CDR2 SAAADI. V lost 6 bases and J lost 7, with 13 bases in between. CDR3 loop: CASRTDMANSPLHF. The CDR3 DNA sequence: TGCGCCAGCAGAACCGACATGGCAAATTCACCCCTCCACTTT.

The CDR3 coding sequence is TGTGCCAGCAGCATGACAGGGGGCGGCACTGAAGCTTTCTTT. Protein sequence: CASSMTGGGTEAFF. The J gene is TRBJ1-1, the V gene TRBV6-1; TRBD1 aligns across 10 bases. CDR1 is MNHNS, CDR2 SASEGT, per germline. Trimming at V came to 6 bases and at J to 4 bases, leaving 5 bases not matched to a gene. There are 14 residues in the CDR3.

V and J are TRBV29-1 and TRBJ2-3; TRBD2 agrees at 7 bases. Trimming took 6 bases from V and 0 from J; bases not matched to a gene: 9. The length of the CDR3 is 15 residues. The V gene's germline CDR1 is SQVTM and CDR2 ANQGSEA. The CDR3 loop reads CSVTMGSGSTDTQYF. CDR3 nucleotide sequence: TGCAGCGTCACGATGGGTAGCGGGAGCACAGATACGCAGTATTTT.

The chain links TRBV25-1 to TRBJ1-5; 9 bases map to TRBD1. Trimming at V came to 4 bases and at J to 7 bases, leaving 11 bases not matched to a gene. Germline CDR1 MGHDK, CDR2 SYGVNS. The CDR3 sequence is 16 residues long. The CDR3 sequence is CASSVSRDRDKQPQHF. In DNA, the CDR3 is TGTGCCAGCAGTGTTTCCCGGGACAGGGACAAACAGCCCCAGCATTTT. Looking up the rest from reference TRBV25-1 and TRBJ1-5 gives the full variable domain: EADIYQTPRYLVIGTGKKITLECSQTMGHDKMYWYQQDPGMELHLIHYSYGVNSTEKGDLSSESTVSRIRTEHFPLTLESARPSHTSQYLCASSVSRDRDKQPQHFGDGTRLSIL.